A single sample is the source of the 22 T cell receptor beta chains below, sequenced in a study of blood T cell repertoires in COVID-19. Generated by immunoSEQ multiplex PCR, the TCRdb table keeps only in-frame clones and is missing some. The sample yields over 150,000 clones, about 79% seen once. The sample comprised peripheral blood. These receptor sequences come from a human donor in a cohort sampled during active COVID-19.

The chain combines TRBV18 with TRBJ2-1; perhaps TRBD2 as D (6 bases). Germline V lookup: CDR1 KGHSH, CDR2 LQKENI. This CDR3 has 17 residues. Trimming left V 6 bases short and J 4 bases short, with 22 bases between. This chain's CDR3 is CASSPTTAAGTYNEQFF. CDR3 coding DNA: TGTGCCAGCTCTCCGACTACCGCCGCGGGGACTTACAATGAGCAGTTCTTC.

This clone occurred once. The rearrangement joins TRBV11-2 to TRBJ1-6; TRBD1 might be the D (5 bases). Germline values: CDR1 SGHAT, CDR2 FQNNGV. The V and J ends lost 5 bases and 6 bases respectively, with 17 bases between them. The CDR3 totals 16 residues. The CDR3 coding sequence is TGTGCCAGCAGCCGGACCCGGGGGGGATCTAATTCACCCCTCCACTTT. Translated, it gives CASSRTRGGSNSPLHF.

CDR3: CASSVRFPGLIDEQYF. DNA for the CDR3: TGTGCCAGCAGCGTAAGGTTCCCAGGGCTTATCGACGAGCAGTACTTC. V and J are TRBV7-8 and TRBJ2-7; perhaps TRBD1 as D (5 bases). Deletions cut 5 bases from V and 5 bases from J, with 22 bases between. This CDR3 region has 16 residues. Germline V gives CDR1 SGHVS, CDR2 FQNEAQ.

The chain employs TRBV15 and TRBJ2-1, with D possibly TRBD1 on 8 matching bases. The germline V gene encodes CDR1 LNHNV and CDR2 YYDKDF (reference sequence). The CDR3 has 16 residues. Trimming took 5 bases from V and 10 from J, leaving 24 bases between them. The DNA of the CDR3 is TGTGCCACCAGCTCAGCGGGGACAGGACAAAAGGCGGAGCAGTTCTTC. It yields the protein CATSSAGTGQKAEQFF.

This chain uses TRBV19 with TRBJ2-5, with D perhaps matching TRBD2 (6 bases). Germline V gives CDR1 LNHDA, CDR2 SQIVND (reference sequence). This CDR3 comprises 16 residues. V lost 5 bases and J lost 1, with 17 bases in between. CDR3 protein: CASSVGLTRSQETQYF. The CDR3, as DNA: TGTGCCAGTAGTGTCGGCTTGACTAGATCCCAAGAGACCCAGTACTTC.

Concerning this clone itself: The same CDR3 also results from other DNA sequences found in this sample. V and J are TRBV28 and TRBJ1-5; D gene ambiguous. Trimming removed 5 bases at V and 4 bases at J, with 6 bases between. This CDR3 is built from 12 residues. Germline CDR1 MDHEN, CDR2 SYDVKM. In DNA form, the CDR3 reads TGTGCCAGCAGTCTCTTAAATCAGCCCCAGCATTTT. The encoded protein is CASSLLNQPQHF.

V is TRBV7-2 and J is TRBJ2-7, with D unclear. Germline V gene lookup returns CDR1 SGHTA and CDR2 FQGNSA. The length of the CDR3 is 13 residues. V dropped 6 bases and J dropped 3 bases, with 12 bases sitting between them. CDR3: CASSSSDYYEQYF. For the CDR3, the DNA is TGTGCCAGCAGTTCAAGCGATTACTACGAGCAGTACTTC.

The chain links TRBV30 to TRBJ1-1; D remains unclear. The CDR3 loop spans 14 amino acids. V lost 5 bases and J lost 1, with 14 bases in between. CDR1 is GTSNPN and CDR2 is SVGIG in the germline V gene (reference sequence). Written as DNA, the CDR3 is TGTGCCTGGGAGCCCGAGACACCGAACACTGAAGCTTTCTTT. It translates to CAWEPETPNTEAFF. Together with reference TRBV30 and TRBJ1-1, the CDR3 gives the full variable domain: SQTIHQWPATLVQPVGSPLSLECTVEGTSNPNLYWYRQAAGRGLQLLFYSVGIGQISSEVPQNLSASRPQDRQFILSSKKLLLSDSGFYLCAWEPETPNTEAFFGQGTRLTVV.

The rearrangement uses TRBV19 and TRBJ1-1, with a possible D match to TRBD1 (5 bases). Trimming took 5 bases from V and 9 from J, leaving 10 bases between them. The CDR3 sequence is 11 residues long. Germline V lookup: CDR1 LNHDA, CDR2 SQIVND (reference sequence). The CDR3 bases are TGTGCCAGTAGTGAACAGGAGAAAGCTTTCTTT. Translation: CASSEQEKAFF.

This chain connects TRBV28 to TRBJ2-7; 11 nucleotides agree with TRBD2. CDR1 is MDHEN, CDR2 SYDVKM, per germline. V lost 7 bases to trimming and J lost 0 bases; unmatched junction nucleotides: 5. The CDR3 is 15 amino acids. The CDR3 sequence: CASNASGRTSYEQYF. The CDR3 bases are TGTGCCAGCAATGCTAGCGGGAGGACCTCCTACGAGCAGTACTTC.

This clone is a singleton in its sample. This chain uses TRBV19 with TRBJ2-7, with a weak D call TRBD1 (5 bases). In germline, CDR1 is LNHDA, CDR2 SQIVND (reference sequence). This CDR3 spans 15 amino acids. Trimming stripped 6 bases from V and 2 bases from J, with 17 bases between. In DNA form, the CDR3 reads TGTGCCAGTAGCCTAATCTCGGACATGACCTACGAGCAGTACTTC. Its protein is CASSLISDMTYEQYF.

V and J are TRBV5-5 and TRBJ2-3, with 12 bases matching TRBD2. Germline V gene lookup returns CDR1 SGHKS and CDR2 YYEKEE (reference sequence). Trimming at V came to 4 bases and at J to 2 bases, leaving 5 bases not matched to a gene. The CDR3 loop spans 16 amino acids. CDR3 protein: CASSLGLAGPTDTQYF. The CDR3 nucleotides are TGTGCCAGCAGCCTGGGACTAGCGGGTCCCACAGATACGCAGTATTTT.

CDR3 amino acids: CASSSPIRTGDSTDTQYF. The CDR3 DNA sequence: TGTGCCAGCAGTTCACCAATACGGACAGGGGATAGCACAGATACGCAGTATTTT. The chain links TRBV27 to TRBJ2-3; 9 nucleotides line up with TRBD1. The V segment lost 4 bases and the J segment 0 bases; nucleotides outside the gene matches: 11. This CDR3 is built from 18 residues. The germline CDR1 and CDR2 sequences are MNHEY and SMNVEV (reference sequence).

The table lists this clone with a few counts. V gene TRBV27 combines with J gene TRBJ2-7, with a tentative D call TRBD1 (6 bases). V lost 6 bases and J lost 2, with 11 bases in between. CDR3 size: 13 residues. Germline lookup yields CDR1 MNHEY and CDR2 SMNVEV (reference sequence). The CDR3 reads CASSQDSTYEQYF. The CDR3 DNA reads TGTGCCAGCAGCCAGGACAGTACCTACGAGCAGTACTTC.

The chain employs TRBV5-6 and TRBJ1-4; 7 nucleotides align to TRBD1. J was trimmed by 0 bases and V by 4 bases; bases with no gene match: 6. From germline, CDR1 is SGHDT and CDR2 YYEEEE. The CDR3 is 16 amino acids. CDR3 sequence reads: CASSPGTVATNEKLFF. Here the CDR3 DNA reads TGTGCCAGCAGCCCCGGGACAGTTGCAACTAATGAAAAACTGTTTTTT.

This clone was seen just once. This chain links TRBV12-3 or TRBV12-4 with TRBJ2-7, with a tentative D call TRBD1 (6 bases). CDR3 size: 13 residues. With 5 bases removed from V and 2 bases from J, the gap between germline ends came to 10 bases. The CDR3 region is CASSDRFPYEQYF. Here the CDR3 DNA reads TGTGCCAGCAGTGACAGGTTTCCCTACGAGCAGTACTTC.

The chain joins TRBV30 to TRBJ2-7; TRBD1 matches at 8 bases. The CDR3 covers 14 residues. V trimming: 3 bases; J trimming: 1 base; junction bases outside the gene matches: 5. Germline V CDR1 and CDR2: GTSNPN, SVGIG (reference sequence). The CDR3 reads CAWRRTGTSYEQYF. DNA of the CDR3: TGTGCCTGGAGGAGGACAGGGACTTCCTACGAGCAGTACTTC. Full variable domain (outside the CDR3, taken from reference TRBV30 and TRBJ2-7): SQTIHQWPATLVQPVGSPLSLECTVEGTSNPNLYWYRQAAGRGLQLLFYSVGIGQISSEVPQNLSASRPQDRQFILSSKKLLLSDSGFYLCAWRRTGTSYEQYFGPGTRLTVT.

The genes are TRBV5-8 and TRBJ2-3; 7 bases map to TRBD1. This CDR3 has 14 amino acids. Germline V gene data show CDR1 as SGHTS and CDR2 as YDEGEE. Trimming cost V 6 bases and J 2 bases; bases outside gene matches: 6. As DNA, the CDR3 is TGTGCCAGCAACCCGGACAGGCCCACAGATACGCAGTATTTT. It encodes CASNPDRPTDTQYF.

The CDR3 protein is CASSTQGAKNIQYF. CDR3 in DNA: TGTGCCAGCAGTACCCAGGGGGCCAAAAACATTCAGTACTTC. The chain is built from TRBV2 and TRBJ2-4, with D possibly being TRBD1 (6 bases). The CDR3 consists of 14 residues. V was pared by 5 bases and J by 1 base, with 9 bases between. Germline CDR1 is SNHLY and CDR2 is FYNNEI.

This clone was seen only a few times. The V and J genes are TRBV3-1 (or the pseudogene TRBV3-2) and TRBJ1-5, with D hard to call. The CDR3 length is 13 residues. The ends were cut back, 4 bases at V and 0 bases at J, with 4 bases in the middle. From germline, CDR1 is LGHDT and CDR2 YNNKEL (reference sequence). In DNA, the CDR3 is TGTGCCAGCAGCCTCTCTAGCAATCAGCCCCAGCATTTT. It encodes CASSLSSNQPQHF.

V gene TRBV10-3 combines with J gene TRBJ2-5; no definite D call. This CDR3 spans 12 amino acids. Germline V gene lookup returns CDR1 ENHRY and CDR2 SYGVKD. Trimming cost V 2 bases and J 2 bases, with 3 bases left between them. The CDR3 loop reads CAISEQQETQYF. DNA of the CDR3: TGTGCCATCAGTGAGCAGCAAGAGACCCAGTACTTC.

The chain uses TRBV29-1 and TRBJ2-1; D is uncertain. This CDR3 spans 13 amino acids. Trimming pared 7 bases from V and 1 base from J, leaving 11 bases between. CDR1 SQVTM and CDR2 ANQGSEA come from the germline V gene. The CDR3 loop reads CSAQTRSYNEQFF. The CDR3 DNA reads TGCAGCGCCCAGACTCGGTCCTACAATGAGCAGTTCTTC.